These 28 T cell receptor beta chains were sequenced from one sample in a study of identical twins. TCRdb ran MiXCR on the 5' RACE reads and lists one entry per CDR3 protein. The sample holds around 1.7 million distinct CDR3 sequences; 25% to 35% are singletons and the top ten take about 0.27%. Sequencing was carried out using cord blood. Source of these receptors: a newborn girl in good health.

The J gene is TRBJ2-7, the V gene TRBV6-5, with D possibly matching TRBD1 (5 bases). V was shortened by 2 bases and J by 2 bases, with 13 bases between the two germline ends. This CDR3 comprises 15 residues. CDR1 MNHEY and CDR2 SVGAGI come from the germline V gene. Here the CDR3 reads CASSYRRAGTYEQYF. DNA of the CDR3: TGTGCCAGCAGTTACAGAAGGGCAGGGACCTACGAGCAGTACTTC.

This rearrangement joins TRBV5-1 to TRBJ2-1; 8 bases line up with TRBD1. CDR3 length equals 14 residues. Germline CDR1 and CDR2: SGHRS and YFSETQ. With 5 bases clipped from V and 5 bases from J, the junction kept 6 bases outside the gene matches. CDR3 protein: CASRAGTGNNEQFF. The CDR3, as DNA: TGCGCCAGCAGGGCCGGGACAGGAAACAATGAGCAGTTCTTC.

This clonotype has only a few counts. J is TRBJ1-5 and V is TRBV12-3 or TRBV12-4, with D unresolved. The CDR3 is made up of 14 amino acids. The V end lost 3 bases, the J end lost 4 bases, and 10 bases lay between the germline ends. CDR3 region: CASSLERSNQPQHF. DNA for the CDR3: TGTGCCAGCAGTTTGGAGCGTTCAAATCAGCCCCAGCATTTT.

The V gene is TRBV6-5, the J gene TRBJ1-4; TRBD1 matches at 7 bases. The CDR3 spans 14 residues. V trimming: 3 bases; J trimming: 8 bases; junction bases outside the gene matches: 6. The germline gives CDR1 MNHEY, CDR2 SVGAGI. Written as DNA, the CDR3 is TGTGCCAGCAGTTATGACAGGGTGAGGGAAAAACTGTTTTTT. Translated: CASSYDRVREKLFF.

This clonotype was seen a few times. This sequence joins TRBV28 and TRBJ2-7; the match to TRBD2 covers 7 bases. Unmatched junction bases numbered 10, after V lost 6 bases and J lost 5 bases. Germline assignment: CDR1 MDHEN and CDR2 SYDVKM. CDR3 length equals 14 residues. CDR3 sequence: CASSLPGLSNEQYF. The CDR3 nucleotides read TGTGCCAGCAGCCTCCCGGGACTATCCAACGAGCAGTACTTC.

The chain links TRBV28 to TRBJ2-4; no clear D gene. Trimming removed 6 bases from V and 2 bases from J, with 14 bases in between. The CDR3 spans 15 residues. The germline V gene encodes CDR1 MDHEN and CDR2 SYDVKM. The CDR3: CASSHSNLPKNIQYF. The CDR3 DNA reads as TGTGCCAGCAGCCATTCGAACCTCCCCAAAAACATTCAGTACTTC.

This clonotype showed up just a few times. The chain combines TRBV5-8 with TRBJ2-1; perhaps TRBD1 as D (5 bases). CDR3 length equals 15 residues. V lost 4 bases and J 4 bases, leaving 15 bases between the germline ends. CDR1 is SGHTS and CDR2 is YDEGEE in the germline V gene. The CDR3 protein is CASSPQGLTYNEQFF. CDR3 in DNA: TGTGCCAGCAGCCCCCAGGGCCTAACTTACAATGAGCAGTTCTTC.

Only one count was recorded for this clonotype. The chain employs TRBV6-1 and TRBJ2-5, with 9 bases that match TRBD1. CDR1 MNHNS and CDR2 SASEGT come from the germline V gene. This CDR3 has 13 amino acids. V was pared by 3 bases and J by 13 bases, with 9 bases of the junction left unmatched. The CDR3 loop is CASSEAIGTGLYF. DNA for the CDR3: TGTGCCAGCAGTGAGGCAATCGGGACAGGGTTGTACTTC.

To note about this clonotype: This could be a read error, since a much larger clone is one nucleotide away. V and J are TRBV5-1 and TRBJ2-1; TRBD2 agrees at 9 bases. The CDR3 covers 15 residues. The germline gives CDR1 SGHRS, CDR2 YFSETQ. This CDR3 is CASSISGSSHNEQFF. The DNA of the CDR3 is TGCGCCAGCAGCATTAGCGGGAGCTCCCACAATGAGCAGTTCTTC.

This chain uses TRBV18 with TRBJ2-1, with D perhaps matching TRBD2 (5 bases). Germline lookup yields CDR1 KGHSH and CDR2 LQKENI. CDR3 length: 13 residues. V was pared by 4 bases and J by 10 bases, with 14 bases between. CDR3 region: CASSLGGYYEQFF. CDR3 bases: TGTGCCAGCTCACTGGGCGGGTACTACGAGCAGTTCTTC. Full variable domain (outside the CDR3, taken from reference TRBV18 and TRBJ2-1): NAGVMQNPRHLVRRRGQEARLRCSPMKGHSHVYWYRQLPEEGLKFMVYLQKENIIDESGMPKERFSAEFPKEGPSILRIQQVVRGDSAAYFCASSLGGYYEQFFGPGTRLTVL.

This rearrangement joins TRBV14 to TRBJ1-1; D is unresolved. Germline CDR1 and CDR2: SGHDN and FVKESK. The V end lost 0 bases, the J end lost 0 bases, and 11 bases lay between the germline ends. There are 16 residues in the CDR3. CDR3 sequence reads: CASSQEGSTMNTEAFF. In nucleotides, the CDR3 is TGTGCCAGCAGCCAAGAGGGCAGTACCATGAACACTGAAGCTTTCTTT.

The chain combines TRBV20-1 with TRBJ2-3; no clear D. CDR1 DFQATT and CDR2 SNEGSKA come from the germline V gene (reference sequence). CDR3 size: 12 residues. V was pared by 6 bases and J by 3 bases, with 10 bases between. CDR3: CSAPRKTDTQYF. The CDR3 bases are TGCAGTGCGCCACGGAAAACAGATACGCAGTATTTT.

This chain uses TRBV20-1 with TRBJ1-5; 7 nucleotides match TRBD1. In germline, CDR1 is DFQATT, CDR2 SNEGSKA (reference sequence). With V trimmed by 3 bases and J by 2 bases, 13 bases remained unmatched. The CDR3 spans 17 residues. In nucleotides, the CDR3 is TGCAGTGCTAGTCCCCCCGACAGGGTGATCGGCAATCAGCCCCAGCATTTT. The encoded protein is CSASPPDRVIGNQPQHF.

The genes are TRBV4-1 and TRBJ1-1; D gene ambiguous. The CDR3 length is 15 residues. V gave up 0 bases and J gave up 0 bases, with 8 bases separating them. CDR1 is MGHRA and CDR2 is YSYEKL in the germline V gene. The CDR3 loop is CASSQDGIMNTEAFF. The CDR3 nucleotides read TGCGCCAGCAGCCAAGATGGGATCATGAACACTGAAGCTTTCTTT.

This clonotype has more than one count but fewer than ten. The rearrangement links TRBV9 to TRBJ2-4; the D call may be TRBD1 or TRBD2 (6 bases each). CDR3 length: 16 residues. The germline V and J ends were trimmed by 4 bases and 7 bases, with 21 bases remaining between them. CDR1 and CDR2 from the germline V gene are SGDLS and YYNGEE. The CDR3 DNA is TGTGCCAGCAGCCCACTCGGGGGCCTTGGTAGCAACATTCAGTACTTC. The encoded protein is CASSPLGGLGSNIQYF.

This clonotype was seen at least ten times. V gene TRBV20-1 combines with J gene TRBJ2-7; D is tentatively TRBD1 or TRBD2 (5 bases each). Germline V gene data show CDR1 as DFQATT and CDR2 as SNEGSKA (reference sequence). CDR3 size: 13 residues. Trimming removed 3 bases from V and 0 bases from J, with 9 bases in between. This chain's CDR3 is CSARRGYSYEQYF. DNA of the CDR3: TGCAGTGCTAGGAGGGGATACTCCTACGAGCAGTACTTC.

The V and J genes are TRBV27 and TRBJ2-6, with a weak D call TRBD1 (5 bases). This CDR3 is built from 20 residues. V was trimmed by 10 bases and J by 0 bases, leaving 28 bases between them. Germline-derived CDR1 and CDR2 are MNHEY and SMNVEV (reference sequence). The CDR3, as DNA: TGTGCCACCTCATCAAGTCCCCCCGACAGAAGCGACTCTGGGGCCAACGTCCTGACTTTC. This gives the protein CATSSSPPDRSDSGANVLTF.

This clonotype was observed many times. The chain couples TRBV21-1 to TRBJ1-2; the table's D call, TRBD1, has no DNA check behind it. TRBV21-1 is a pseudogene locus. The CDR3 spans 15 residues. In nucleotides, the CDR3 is TGTGCCAGCAGCTTGACAGGGACTCCTAACTATGGCTACACCTTC. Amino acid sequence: CASSLTGTPNYGYTF.

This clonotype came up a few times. The CDR3 protein is CASSLRPKTGGAGYTF. The DNA for the CDR3 is TGTGCCAGCAGCTTACGCCCCAAAACAGGGGGAGCTGGCTACACCTTC. The chain employs TRBV7-2 and TRBJ1-2; 8 bases align to TRBD1. In germline, CDR1 is SGHTA, CDR2 FQGNSA. Trimming cost V 2 bases and J 7 bases; bases outside gene matches: 12. This CDR3 has 16 residues.

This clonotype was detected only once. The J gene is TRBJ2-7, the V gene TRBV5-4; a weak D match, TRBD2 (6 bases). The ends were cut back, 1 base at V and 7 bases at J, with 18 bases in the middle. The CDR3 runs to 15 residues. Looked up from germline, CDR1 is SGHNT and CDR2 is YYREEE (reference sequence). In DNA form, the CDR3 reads TGTGCCAGCAGCTTGAAACGGGGGAGCTACAATGAGCAGTACTTC. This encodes CASSLKRGSYNEQYF.

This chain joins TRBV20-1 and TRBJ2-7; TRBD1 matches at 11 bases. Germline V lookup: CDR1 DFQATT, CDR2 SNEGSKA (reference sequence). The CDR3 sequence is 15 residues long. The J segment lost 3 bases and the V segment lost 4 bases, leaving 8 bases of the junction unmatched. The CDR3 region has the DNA TGCAGTGCTACCCCGGGACAGGGGGGAGACTACGAGCAGTACTTC. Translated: CSATPGQGGDYEQYF.

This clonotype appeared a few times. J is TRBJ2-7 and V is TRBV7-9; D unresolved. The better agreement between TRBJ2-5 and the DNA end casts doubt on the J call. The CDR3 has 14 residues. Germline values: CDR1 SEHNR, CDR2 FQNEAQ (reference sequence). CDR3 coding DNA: TGTGCCAGCAGCTTAGCGTTCCTAGAGGAGACCCAGTACTTC. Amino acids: CASSLAFLEETQYF.

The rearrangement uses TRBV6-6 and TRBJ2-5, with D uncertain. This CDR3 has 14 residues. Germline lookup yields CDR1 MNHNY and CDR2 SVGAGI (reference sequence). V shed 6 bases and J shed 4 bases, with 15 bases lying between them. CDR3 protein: CASSPLPGGETQYF. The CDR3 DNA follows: TGTGCCAGCAGCCCGCTCCCAGGTGGAGAGACCCAGTACTTC.

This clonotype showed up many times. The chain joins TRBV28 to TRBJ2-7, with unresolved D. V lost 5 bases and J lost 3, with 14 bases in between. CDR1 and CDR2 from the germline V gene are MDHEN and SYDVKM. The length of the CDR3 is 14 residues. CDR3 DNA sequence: TGTGCCAGCAGTCTGCAAGGTGGGCACTACGAGCAGTACTTC. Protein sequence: CASSLQGGHYEQYF.

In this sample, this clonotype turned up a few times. The DNA for the CDR3 is TGTGCCAGCAGCCAAGGATACTTACGGGGGGGGATTTCCTACGAGCAGTACTTC. Protein sequence: CASSQGYLRGGISYEQYF. The genes are TRBV3-1 and TRBJ2-7; 8 positions agree with TRBD2. The CDR3 sequence is 18 residues long. Germline V gene data show CDR1 as LGHDT and CDR2 as YNNKEL (reference sequence). J gave up 1 base and V 1 base, and 12 bases lay outside the gene matches.

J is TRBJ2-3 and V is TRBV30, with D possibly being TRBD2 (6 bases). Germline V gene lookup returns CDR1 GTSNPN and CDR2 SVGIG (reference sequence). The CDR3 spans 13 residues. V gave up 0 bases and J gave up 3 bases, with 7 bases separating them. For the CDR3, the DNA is TGTGCCTGGAGTGTACGGGGGACAGATACGCAGTATTTT. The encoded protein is CAWSVRGTDTQYF.

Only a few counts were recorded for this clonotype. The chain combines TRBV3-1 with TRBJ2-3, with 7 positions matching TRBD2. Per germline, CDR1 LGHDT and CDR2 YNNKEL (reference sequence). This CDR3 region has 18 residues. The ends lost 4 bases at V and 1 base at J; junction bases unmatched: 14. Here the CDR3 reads CASSPSSGVDPRTDTQYF. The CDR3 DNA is TGTGCCAGCAGCCCCTCCAGCGGGGTCGATCCTCGCACAGATACGCAGTATTTT.

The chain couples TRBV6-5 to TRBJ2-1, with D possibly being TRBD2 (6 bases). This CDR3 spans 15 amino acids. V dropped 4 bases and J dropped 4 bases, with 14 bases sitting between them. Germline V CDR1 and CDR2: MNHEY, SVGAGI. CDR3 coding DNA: TGTGCCAGCAGTTCCACGGAGCGGGTGTACAATGAGCAGTTCTTC. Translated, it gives CASSSTERVYNEQFF.